This TCR beta chain was observed in a study of blood T cell repertoires in COVID-19. About the study: Sites in the United States, Italy and Spain provided acute and convalescent COVID-19 samples.

Losses at the gene ends were 5 bases for V and 7 bases for J; bases not matched to a gene: 11. Germline assignment: CDR1 SGHTA and CDR2 FQGTGA. This CDR3 is built from 17 residues. Original processing notes: Estimation of nucleated cell counts relied on the amplification of reference gene primers. Profiling relied on immunoSEQ multiplex PCR, and the TCRdb table lists in-frame clones only, not all of them. Clone size and V and J calls were adopted from that table, with D and trimming inferred from the DNA. The data hold 70,000 or so clones, with 85% to 90% observed a single time. The chain links TRBV7-3 to TRBJ2-1; 13 bases are shared with TRBD2. The TCR was taken from a man in his sixties or seventies with active COVID-19. The sample consisted of peripheral blood. The CDR3 is CASSPGLAGILGNEQFF. The DNA of the CDR3 is TGTGCCAGCAGCCCGGGACTAGCGGGGATCCTCGGGAATGAGCAGTTCTTC. Drawing the rest from reference TRBV7-3 and TRBJ2-1, the complete variable domain is GAGVSQTPSNKVTEKGKYVELRCDPISGHTALYWYRQSLGQGPEFLIYFQGTGAADDSGLPNDRFFAVRPEGSVSTLKIQRTERGDSAVYLCASSPGLAGILGNEQFFGPGTRLTVL.